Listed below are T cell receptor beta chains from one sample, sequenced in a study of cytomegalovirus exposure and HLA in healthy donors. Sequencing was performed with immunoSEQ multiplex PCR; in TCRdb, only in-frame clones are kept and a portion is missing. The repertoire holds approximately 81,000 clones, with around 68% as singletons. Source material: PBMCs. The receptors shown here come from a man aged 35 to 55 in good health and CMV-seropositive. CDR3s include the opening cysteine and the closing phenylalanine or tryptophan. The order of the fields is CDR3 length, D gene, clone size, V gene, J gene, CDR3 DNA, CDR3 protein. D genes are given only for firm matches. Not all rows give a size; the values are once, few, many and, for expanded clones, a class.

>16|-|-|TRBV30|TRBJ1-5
TGTGCCTGGAGTCCCCCAAGCAGACATAGCAATCAGCCCCAGCATTTT
CAWSPPSRHSNQPQHF
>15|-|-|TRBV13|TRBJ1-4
TGTGCCAGCAGCTTCGCGGGAGGGACTAATGAAAAACTGTTTTTT
CASSFAGGTNEKLFF
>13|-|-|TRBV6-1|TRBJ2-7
TGTGCCAGCAGTGGGCCGACAGCCTACGAGCAGTACTTC
CASSGPTAYEQYF
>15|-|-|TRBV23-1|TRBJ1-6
TGCGCCAGCAGTACAAGGAGCTCCTATAATTCACCCCTCCACTTT
CASSTRSSYNSPLHF
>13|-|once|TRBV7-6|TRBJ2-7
TGTGCCAGCAGCGCCGGGACTCGCAACGAGCAGTACTTC
CASSAGTRNEQYF
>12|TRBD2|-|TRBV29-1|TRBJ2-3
TGCAGCGTTGCGACTAGCGGGGATACGCAGTATTTT
CSVATSGDTQYF
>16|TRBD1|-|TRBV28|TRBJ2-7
TGTGCCAGCAGTTTATGGGGACAGGGGGCGCGATACGAGCAGTACTTC
CASSLWGQGARYEQYF
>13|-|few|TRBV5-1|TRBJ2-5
TGCGCCAGCAGCTTTTCGGGGGAGGAGACCCAGTACTTC
CASSFSGEETQYF
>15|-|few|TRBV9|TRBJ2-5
TGTGCCAGCAGCGGAGGGACTCCCATTCAAGAGACCCAGTACTTC
CASSGGTPIQETQYF
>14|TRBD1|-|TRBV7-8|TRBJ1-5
TGTGCCAGCAGCTTAGTGTCGGAGACAGGGCCTAAGCATTTT
CASSLVSETGPKHF
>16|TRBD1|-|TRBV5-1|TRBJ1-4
TGCGCCAGCAGCTTAAACTCCGGGACAGATAACGGGAAACTGTTTTTT
CASSLNSGTDNGKLFF
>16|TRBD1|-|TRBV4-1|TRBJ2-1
TGCGCCAGCAGACAACGAGAACAGGGGGCCGTAGGTGAGCAGTTCTTC
CASRQREQGAVGEQFF
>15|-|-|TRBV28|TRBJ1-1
TGTGCCAGCAGTTTAACCGGGCAGGGGAGAACTGAAGCTTTCTTT
CASSLTGQGRTEAFF
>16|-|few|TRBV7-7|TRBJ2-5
TGTGCCAGCAGCTTAGGGGGGGGCCCGGGGGAGGAGACCCAGTACTTC
CASSLGGGPGEETQYF
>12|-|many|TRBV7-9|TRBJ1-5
TGTGCCAGCAGCTTAGAAAGCACCGCCCAGCATTTT
CASSLESTAQHF
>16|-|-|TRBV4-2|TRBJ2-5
TGTGCCAGCAGCCAACCTGGAGGCGCAACACAAGAGACCCAGTACTTC
CASSQPGGATQETQYF
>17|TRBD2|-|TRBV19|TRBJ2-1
TGTGCCAGTAGTATAGGCCGGGAGGTCGGCTCCTACAATGAGCAGTTCTTC
CASSIGREVGSYNEQFF
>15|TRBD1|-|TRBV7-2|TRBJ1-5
TGTGCCAGCAGCTTAAGGGGACAGGGAAATCAGCCCCAGCATTTT
CASSLRGQGNQPQHF
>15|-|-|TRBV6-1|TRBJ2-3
TGTGCCAGCAGTGACAGGGCTACCTTACCGAATACGCAGTATTTT
CASSDRATLPNTQYF
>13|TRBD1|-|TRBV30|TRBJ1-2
TGTGCCTGGAGTTTGGACAGGGGCGATGGCTACACCTTC
CAWSLDRGDGYTF
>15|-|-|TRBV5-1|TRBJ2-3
TGCGCCAGCAGTCCAGGGGCGGGCGGCACAGATACGCAGTATTTT
CASSPGAGGTDTQYF
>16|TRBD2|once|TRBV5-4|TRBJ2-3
TGTGCCAGCACCAGAGGACTAGCGGGGCCCACAGATACGCAGTATTTT
CASTRGLAGPTDTQYF
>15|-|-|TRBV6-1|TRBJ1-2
TGTGCCAGCAGTGACCCCGACAGGCACCGGTATGGCTACACCTTC
CASSDPDRHRYGYTF
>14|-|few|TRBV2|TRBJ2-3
TGTGCCAGGATAGAAGAGACTATCCAAGATACGCAGTATTTT
CARIEETIQDTQYF
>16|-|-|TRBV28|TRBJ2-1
TGTGCCAGCAGTCTTCTAATCAACGGTGCCTACAATGAGCAGTTCTTC
CASSLLINGAYNEQFF
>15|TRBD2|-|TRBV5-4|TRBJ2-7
TGTGCCAGCAGCTTGGGTCTAGCGGGTCTCTACGAGCAGTACTTC
CASSLGLAGLYEQYF
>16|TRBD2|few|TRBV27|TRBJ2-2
TGTGCCAGCAGAACCCTAGCGGGGGGCTTCACCGGGGAGCTGTTTTTT
CASRTLAGGFTGELFF
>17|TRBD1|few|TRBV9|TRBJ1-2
TGTGCCAGCAGCGTAGGGGACAGGAGCGAATCTAACTATGGCTACACCTTC
CASSVGDRSESNYGYTF
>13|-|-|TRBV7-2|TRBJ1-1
TGTGCCAGCAGCTTAATGATAGACACTGAAGCTTTCTTT
CASSLMIDTEAFF
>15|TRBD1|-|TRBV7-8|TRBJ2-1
TGTGCCAGCAGCTCCTTGACAGGGGTGACAAATGAGCAGTTCTTC
CASSSLTGVTNEQFF
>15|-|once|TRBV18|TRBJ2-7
TGTGCCAGCTCACCACCTTCTCTAGCGTACGACGAGCAGTACTTC
CASSPPSLAYDEQYF
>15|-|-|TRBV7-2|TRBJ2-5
TGTGCCAGCAGCTTAGCTGGGCAGAGGGCAGAGACCCAGTACTTC
CASSLAGQRAETQYF
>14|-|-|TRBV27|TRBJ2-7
TGTGCCAGCAGTTCACAGGGTCCCCTCTACGAGCAGTACTTC
CASSSQGPLYEQYF
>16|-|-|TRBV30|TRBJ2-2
TGTGCCTGGAGTGTACACAAAACGGGGAAATCCGGGGAGCTGTTTTTT
CAWSVHKTGKSGELFF
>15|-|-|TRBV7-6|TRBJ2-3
TGTGCCAGCAGCACCCCAGCGGCGGGGCCGGATACGCAGTATTTT
CASSTPAAGPDTQYF
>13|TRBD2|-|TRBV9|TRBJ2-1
TGTGCCAGCAGCGTAGGGGGGGGTAATGAGCAGTTCTTC
CASSVGGGNEQFF
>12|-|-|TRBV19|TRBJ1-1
TGTGCCAGCGGCAGGCGGAACACTGAAGCTTTCTTT
CASGRRNTEAFF
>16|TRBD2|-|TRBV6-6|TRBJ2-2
TGTGCCAGCAGTTACGGTAGCGGGAGGGACACCGGGGAGCTGTTTTTT
CASSYGSGRDTGELFF
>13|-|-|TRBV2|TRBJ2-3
TGTGCCAGCAGCCAGGGATCCCGTGATACGCAGTATTTT
CASSQGSRDTQYF
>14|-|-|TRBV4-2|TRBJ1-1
TGTGCCAGCAGCCAAGGACAGCTGAACACTGAAGCTTTCTTT
CASSQGQLNTEAFF
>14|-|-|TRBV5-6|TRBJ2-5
TGTGCCAGCAGCTTGATAAGAGGACAAGAGACCCAGTACTTC
CASSLIRGQETQYF